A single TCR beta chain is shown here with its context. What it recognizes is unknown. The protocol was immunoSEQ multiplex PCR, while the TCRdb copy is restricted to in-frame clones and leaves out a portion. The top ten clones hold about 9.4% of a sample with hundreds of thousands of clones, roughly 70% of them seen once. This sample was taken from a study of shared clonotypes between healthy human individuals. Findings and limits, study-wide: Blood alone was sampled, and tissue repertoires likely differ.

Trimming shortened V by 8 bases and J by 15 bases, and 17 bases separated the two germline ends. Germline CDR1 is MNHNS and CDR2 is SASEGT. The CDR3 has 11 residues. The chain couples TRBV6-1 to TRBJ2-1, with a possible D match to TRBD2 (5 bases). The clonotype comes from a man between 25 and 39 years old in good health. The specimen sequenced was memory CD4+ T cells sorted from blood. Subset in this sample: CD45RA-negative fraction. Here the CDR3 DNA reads TGTGCCAGCCAGGACTTCGACCTGGTGTTCTTC. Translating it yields CASQDFDLVFF.